This T cell receptor beta chain is from a study of cytomegalovirus exposure and HLA in healthy donors (dated by TCRdb to 2015 to 2018). Background for the entire study: A later analysis indicated that the 110 or so validation repertoires were generated on the platform also employed for the 700 or so repertoires of the first cohort. The study was designed to test whether signatures of past pathogen exposure could be identified by cataloging public T cell receptors. In addition to the first cohort of 666 subjects, a separate validation cohort of approximately 130 different subjects was used. To predict cytomegalovirus infection status, the study combined high-throughput TCR immunosequencing, statistical association of individual TCRs with disease status, and machine learning. The study at large found these results: It was suggested by the authors that the approach could potentially be generalized to other disease states and immunological phenotypes. Most TCR sequences were observed very rarely across donors, whereas some public TCRs were present in many individuals. A later analysis found that TCRs clustered in the first cohort also tended to co-occur in the roughly 110 validation repertoires, with 94% of cluster scores above 0. In vitro tests confirmed that a few of the cytomegalovirus-associated TCR beta chains recognize cytomegalovirus antigens. Cytomegalovirus status was reported to be diagnosed by the classifier with high specificity and sensitivity in both the original and validation cohorts. A total of roughly 160 TCR beta chains were listed by the study as associated with cytomegalovirus. A later analysis had no HLA typing for the validation cohort, so co-occurrence there was scored across all 130 or so repertoires.

V ends up 5 bases short and J 5 bases short, with an unmatched junction base count of 16. CDR1 and CDR2 are read off the germline V gene as MGHRA and YSYEKL. The CDR3 holds 18 amino acids from the cysteine to the phenylalanine. Only the CDR3 portion is preserved as DNA: 54 bases, with reading frame beginning at the first base. The donors were included in the validation cohort of around 120 subjects, a group kept apart from the roughly 690-subject first cohort. The library was made by the immunoSEQ multiplex PCR assay. Processing in the source paper ran as follows. To diagnose cytomegalovirus status from the catalog of TCR beta chain sequences, a statistical classification framework was built. In TCRdb, the immuneACCESS table is reduced to in-frame sequences with V and J assigned. These tables do not hold every clone; where another copy was compared, an unresolved V gene accounts for under half, and the others remain unexplained. The DNA gave D and trimming, while V, J and clone size come from that table. This sample holds 150,000 to 200,000 clones; approximately 85% were observed only once. Jointly, the top ten make up roughly 1.5% of the sample.

As concerns this clone: Its antigen is currently not known. Per-base qualities were not stored, and no clone one base away is much larger.

The sequenced material came from PBMCs. The receptor comes from a woman under 30 in good health and CMV-seronegative. The chain is made from TRBV4-1 and TRBJ2-5, with 11 junctional bases fitting TRBD1. In nucleotide form, the sequence is TGCGCCAGCAGCTCGCGGACAGGGGGCGGAGTGTCTTTGGAGACCCAGTACTTC. It specifies CASSSRTGGGVSLETQYF.